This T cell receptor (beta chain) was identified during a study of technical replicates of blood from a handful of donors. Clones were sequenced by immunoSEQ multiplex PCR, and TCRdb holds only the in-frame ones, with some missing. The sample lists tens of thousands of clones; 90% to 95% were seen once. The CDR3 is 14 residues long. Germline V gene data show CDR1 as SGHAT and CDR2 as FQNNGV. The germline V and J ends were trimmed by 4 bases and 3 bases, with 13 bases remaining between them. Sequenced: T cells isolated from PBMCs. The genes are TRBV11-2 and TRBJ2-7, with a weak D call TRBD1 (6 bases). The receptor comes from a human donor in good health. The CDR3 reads CASSSSGVIYEQYF. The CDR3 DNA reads TGTGCCAGCAGCTCCTCAGGGGTTATCTACGAGCAGTACTTC.